This entry concerns a single TCR beta chain. The antigen is unknown. The sequenced fragment ends 3 residues before the CDR3 boundary, so the rest is inferred from the germline J gene. The data are from a study of T cells in women clearing cervical HPV infection. Findings and limits, study-wide: Richness differences could reflect unmeasured T-cell content per sample. Cases and controls were distinguished at AUC approximately 0.81 by richness and V genes. TRBV6-7 relative abundance averaged approximately 0.11% in cases and under 0.2% in controls.

Using immunoSEQ multiplex PCR, the repertoire was profiled, and TCRdb retains in-frame clones only, with some absent. This sample contains 7,500 to 9,500 clones. Each participant carried one incident cervical HPV16 infection only. The CDR3 contains 15 residues. Germline CDR1 is KGHSH and CDR2 is LQKENI. V gene TRBV18 combines with J gene TRBJ2-3, with 10 positions matching TRBD1. The receptor was isolated from a woman between 18 and 75 years old with a cervical HPV16 infection that either progressed to CIN3+ or cleared (not recorded which). The sample comprised blood buffy coat. Incomplete CDR3 DNA: TGTGCCAGCTCACCTAGGGACAGGGGATCGGAGACG. Amino acid sequence: CASSPRDRGSET. The CDR3 as a whole reads CASSPRDRGSETQYF.